This T cell receptor (beta chain) stems from a study of metastatic and nonmetastatic thyroid tumors. Study as a whole: The comparison covered peripheral blood and tumor or nodule tissue in malignant and benign thyroid patients.

TCRdb used MiXCR to call clones anew from the PCR reads. This repertoire shows under 20,000 clones, approximately 20% found once; its top ten account for approximately 12%. The entire patient cohort was treatment-naive prior to thyroid surgery. In its sample, this clone was seen once. Between the trimmed V and J ends, which lost 2 bases and 0 bases, there was a span of 19 bases. This CDR3 has 18 residues. Germline V gene sequence: CDR1 KGHSH, CDR2 LQKENI. The clonotype originates from a female donor with papillary thyroid cancer or a benign thyroid nodule (not recorded which). Some clones in this sample may be carry-over from other donors' samples. The chain couples TRBV18 to TRBJ1-1; D perhaps matches TRBD1 (6 bases). The sample comprised tumor tissue. As DNA, the CDR3 is TGTGCCAGCTCACCAAGGGGGGCTCATGTCCTCATGAACACTGAAGCTTTCTTT. Protein: CASSPRGAHVLMNTEAFF. Filled out from reference TRBV18 and TRBJ1-1, the complete variable domain reads NAGVMQNPRHLVRRRGQEARLRCSPMKGHSHVYWYRQLPEEGLKFMVYLQKENIIDESGMPKERFSAEFPKEGPSILRIQQVVRGDSAAYFCASSPRGAHVLMNTEAFFGQGTRLTVV.